The sequence of this T cell receptor (beta chain) was determined in a study of blood T cell repertoires in COVID-19. Authors' data handling: Reference gene primer amplification yielded estimated nucleated cell counts. Profiling relied on immunoSEQ multiplex PCR, and the TCRdb table lists in-frame clones only, not all of them. D and trimming were read from the DNA, whereas the V and J calls and clone size are those reported in that table. The table records about 62,000 clones, roughly 92% of them present only once. This clonotype originated in a human donor in a cohort sampled during active COVID-19. The sample comprised peripheral blood.

The CDR3 spells CASSDGSGGPYEQYF. The CDR3, as DNA: TGCGCCAGCAGCGACGGGAGCGGGGGCCCCTACGAGCAGTACTTC. The gene calls are TRBV5-1 and TRBJ2-7; TRBD2 agrees at 8 bases. J gave up 2 bases and V 4 bases, and 8 bases lay outside the gene matches. The CDR3 consists of 15 residues. From germline, CDR1 is SGHRS and CDR2 YFSETQ.